Sequencing of this T cell receptor beta chain was carried out in a study of beta chain features in type 1 diabetes. Whole-study results and caveats: Junctions at VDJ sites from type 1 diabetes patients had fewer insertions and more deletions. For TCRB rearrangement, an influence of HLA type remained unresolved here. TCRB CDR3s from Type 1 diabetes patients were moderately but significantly shorter in all four CD4+ subsets. Sequencing of cDNA might inflate the share of cells that strongly express TCR.

Germline assignment: CDR1 SGHRS and CDR2 YFSETQ. The CDR3 contains 14 residues. Deletions cut 3 bases from V and 6 bases from J, with 14 bases between. Points on this clone: The antigen remains unidentified.

Blood was collected once per donor into heparin, averaging around 120 mL. The isolated RNA, all of it, was reverse transcribed, so expressed TCRB transcripts were what got sequenced. Profiled with immunoSEQ multiplex PCR; TCRdb holds only in-frame clones, not every one. The sample includes about 340,000 clones, approximately 15% of them seen just once. The specimen sequenced was naive CD4+ T cells from blood. The receptor's source is a woman between 18 and 29 years old with type 1 diabetes. The chain recombines TRBV5-1 with TRBJ2-3, with unresolved D. The CDR3 sequence: CASSSNQVTDTQYF. CDR3 sequence (DNA): TGCGCCAGCAGCTCTAACCAGGTCACGGATACGCAGTATTTT.